This T cell receptor beta chain was obtained from a study of Graves' ophthalmopathy and Graves' hyperthyroidism. As the template, RNA transcripts were used to amplify TCR beta CDR3 regions. Scientists carried out first-round RT-PCR using HTBI primers and then a second-round multiplex PCR. TCRdb re-derived calls from the multiplex PCR reads in MiXCR, one entry per CDR3 protein. The table has 600,000 to 950,000 distinct CDR3 sequences, roughly 40% seen once. V was trimmed by 6 bases and J by 0 bases, leaving 14 bases between them. The CDR3 has 15 amino acids. Germline-derived CDR1 and CDR2 are SNHLY and FYNNEI. This clonotype was observed at least ten times.

The chain has TRBV2 and TRBJ1-2, with D perhaps TRBD1 (6 bases). The TCR comes from an adult man with Graves' ophthalmopathy. The material sequenced was peripheral blood. The CDR3 bases are TGTGCCAGCAGCGGGATGACAGGTTCTAACTATGGCTACACCTTC. Its protein is CASSGMTGSNYGYTF. The full variable domain, in which reference TRBV2 and TRBJ1-2 provide the parts outside the CDR3, is EPEVTQTPSHQVTQMGQEVILRCVPISNHLYFYWYRQILGQKVEFLVSFYNNEISEKSEIFDDQFSVERPDGSNFTLKIRSTKLEDSAMYFCASSGMTGSNYGYTFGSGTRLTVV.